The text below deals with one T cell receptor (beta chain). Antigen specificity is unknown. These data belong to a study of cytomegalovirus exposure and HLA in healthy donors. Whole-study context: Sequencing of around 200 million T cells in an earlier analysis found approximately 120 million unique TCR beta sequences.

Study observations and caveats: Excluded were some V segments that proved indistinguishable, including TRBV6-2 and TRBV6-3. It was 164 TCR beta chains that were listed as cytomegalovirus-associated. Among the sequence variants, a highly shared cluster was likely an artifact of sequencing.

Germline V gene sequence: CDR1 SGDLS, CDR2 YYNGEE. CDR3 length: 17 residues. V lost 2 bases to trimming and J lost 3 bases; unmatched junction nucleotides: 9. This PCR relied on a set of 60 Vbeta primers and 13 Jbeta primers. Using immunoSEQ multiplex PCR, the repertoire was profiled, and TCRdb retains in-frame clones only, with some absent. The data show about 270,000 clones, 72% seen once. Sequences were obtained from PBMCs. V gene TRBV9 combines with J gene TRBJ2-1; 9 bases agree with TRBD2. This receptor was obtained from a female donor in good health and CMV-seronegative. The CDR3 sequence is CASSVRGGGVFYNEQFF. CDR3 DNA: TGTGCCAGCAGCGTTAGAGGCGGGGGGGTTTTCTACAATGAGCAGTTCTTC. Based on the CDR3 plus reference TRBV9 and TRBJ2-1, the full variable domain is DSGVTQTPKHLITATGQRVTLRCSPRSGDLSVYWYQQSLDQGLQFLIQYYNGEERAKGNILERFSAQQFPDLHSELNLSSLELGDSALYFCASSVRGGGVFYNEQFFGPGTRLTVL.